This T cell receptor (beta chain) was documented in a study of shared clonotypes between healthy human individuals. Naivety among CD8 cells was defined by CD45RO negativity and positive CCR7 selection, thereby excluding terminally differentiated effector memory CD45RA+ cells. Within Nashville, Tennessee resided all donors, each a Caucasian adult. Turning to this clone: Other DNA sequences in this sample translate to the same CDR3.

Generated by immunoSEQ multiplex PCR, the TCRdb table keeps only in-frame clones and is missing some. The table has millions of clones, just under 95% seen once. The germline V gene encodes CDR1 MNHEY and CDR2 SMNVEV (reference sequence). The ends lost 0 bases at V and 4 bases at J; junction bases unmatched: 1. The CDR3 extends over 14 amino acids. The sequence came from a man between 18 and 35 years old in good health. The chain combines TRBV27 with TRBJ2-5; 8 bases agree with TRBD2. Material for sequencing was naive CD8+ T cells sorted from blood. The CDR3, as DNA: TGTGCCAGCAGTTTATCCGGACTAGCAGAGACCCAGTACTTC. It yields the protein CASSLSGLAETQYF.